Listed below are T cell receptor beta chains from one sample, sequenced in a study of T cell changes during pregnancy in multiple sclerosis. Produced via immunoSEQ multiplex PCR; TCRdb's table is partial and in-frame only. Here the sample spans tens of thousands of clones, approximately 92% being singletons. The source material was peripheral blood, sampled in the third trimester of pregnancy. The receptors stem from a female donor in good health, enrolled as a control in a pregnancy study. Each CDR3 is given with its conserved first and last residue. The order of the fields is V gene, J gene, D gene, clone size, CDR3 DNA, CDR3 protein. The D gene is left open where the match is weak. The size entry is marked missing in some rows and otherwise reads once, few, many or a size class.

TRBV11-2	TRBJ1-2	.	.	TGTGCCAGCAGCTTAGAGGGGAATGCGGGGCTTAGACGGGGCTACACCTTC	CASSLEGNAGLRRGYTF
TRBV5-1	TRBJ1-2	.	once	TGCGCCAGCAGCTTGGCAACAGCGGGCCTCGCGGGTGGCTACACCTTC	CASSLATAGLAGGYTF
TRBV7-9	TRBJ1-1	TRBD1	.	TGTGCCAGCAGCGAGACAGGGAGGTACACTGAAGCTTTCTTT	CASSETGRYTEAFF
TRBV30	TRBJ1-5	.	.	TGTGCCTGGAGTCGAGGGCAAGGGCAGCCCCAGCATTTT	CAWSRGQGQPQHF
TRBV5-4	TRBJ1-2	TRBD1	.	TGTGCCAGCAGCTCATCGACGGGGACAGGGTCTGGAGGCTACACCTTC	CASSSSTGTGSGGYTF
TRBV7-9	TRBJ1-4	.	.	TGTGCCAGCAGCTTCCTCATGGGTCGGGATGAAAAACTGTTTTTT	CASSFLMGRDEKLFF
TRBV4-3	TRBJ1-1	.	.	TGCGCCAGCAGCCTGGACAGGAACACTGAAGCTTTCTTT	CASSLDRNTEAFF
TRBV6-5	TRBJ1-6	TRBD1	.	TGTGCCAGCAGTCATAGACCTACAGGGGATTCACCCCTCCACTTT	CASSHRPTGDSPLHF
TRBV29-1	TRBJ2-1	.	.	TGCAGCGGGGACTTACGTTACAATGAGCAGTTCTTC	CSGDLRYNEQFF
TRBV6-6	TRBJ2-3	.	.	TGTGCCAGCAGTCAGGCCCAGGGGCCAGATACGCAGTATTTT	CASSQAQGPDTQYF
TRBV18	TRBJ2-1	TRBD1	.	TGTGCCAGCTCAGTCAACAGGGGTAATGAGCAGTTCTTC	CASSVNRGNEQFF
TRBV7-2	TRBJ2-3	TRBD2	.	TGTGCCAGCAGCTTAGGAGTAGCGGGAGCTCAGTATTTT	CASSLGVAGAQYF
TRBV14	TRBJ2-7	TRBD2	.	TGTGCCAGCAGCCAGGGACTACAATACGAGCAGTACTTC	CASSQGLQYEQYF
TRBV6-1	TRBJ2-2	TRBD2	.	TGTGCCAGCAGTGAACTAGCGGGGGGGCCCGGGGAGCTGTTTTTT	CASSELAGGPGELFF
TRBV7-9	TRBJ1-3	.	.	TGTGCCAGCAGCTTAGTAAGGCAGGGGATCTCTGGAAACACCATATATTTT	CASSLVRQGISGNTIYF
TRBV9	TRBJ2-1	TRBD2	.	TGTGCCAGCAGCGTAATAGCGGGAGGTCACAATGAGCAGTTCTTC	CASSVIAGGHNEQFF